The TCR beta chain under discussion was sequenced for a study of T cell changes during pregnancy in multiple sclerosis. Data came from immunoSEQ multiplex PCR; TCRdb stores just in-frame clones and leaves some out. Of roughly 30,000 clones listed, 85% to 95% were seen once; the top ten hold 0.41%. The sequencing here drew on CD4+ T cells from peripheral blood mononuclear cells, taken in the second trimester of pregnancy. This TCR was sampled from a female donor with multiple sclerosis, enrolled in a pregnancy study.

The CDR3 sequence is CASSLEGRKYGYTF. The CDR3 DNA follows: TGTGCCAGCAGTTTAGAAGGCAGGAAATATGGCTACACCTTC. This chain joins TRBV28 and TRBJ1-2; D ambiguous. Trimming pared 2 bases from V and 5 bases from J, leaving 12 bases between. Germline CDR1 reads MDHEN; CDR2 reads SYDVKM. This CDR3 spans 14 amino acids.